This entry lists 19 T cell receptor beta chains sequenced from one sample in a study of T cell responses to AZD1222 COVID-19 vaccine. Only in-frame clones appear in the TCRdb table, and some are missing; sequencing was by immunoSEQ multiplex PCR. Of around 140,000 clones in the sample, around nine tenths were seen once. The specimen was peripheral blood, collected on day 0 of AZD1222 vaccination. All receptors derive from an adult in good health.

The rearrangement links TRBV28 to TRBJ1-4; 9 bases are a match to TRBD1. This CDR3 contains 15 residues. The V gene's germline CDR1 is MDHEN and CDR2 SYDVKM. V gave up 7 bases and J gave up 4 bases; unmatched junction bases: 7. CDR3 amino acids: CASTLQGAGNEKLFF. The CDR3 coding sequence is TGTGCCAGCACCCTACAGGGGGCTGGTAATGAAAAACTGTTTTTT.

The chain employs TRBV7-9 and TRBJ1-2; 9 nucleotides agree with TRBD1. Germline values: CDR1 SEHNR, CDR2 FQNEAQ (reference sequence). The CDR3 is made up of 16 amino acids. V shed 5 bases, J shed 2 bases, and the junction held 9 bases outside the gene matches. DNA of the CDR3: TGTGCCAGCAGCACCTCCCGACAGGGGGTAAACTATGGCTACACCTTC. Encoded protein: CASSTSRQGVNYGYTF. Full variable domain (rest looked up from reference TRBV7-9 and TRBJ1-2): DTGVSQNPRHKITKRGQNVTFRCDPISEHNRLYWYRQTLGQGPEFLTYFQNEAQLEKSRLLSDRFSAERPKGSFSTLEIQRTEQGDSAMYLCASSTSRQGVNYGYTFGSGTRLTVV.

The CDR3 region has the DNA TGTGCCAGCAGTACGGCCGGGTCTGGAAACACCATATATTTT. It specifies CASSTAGSGNTIYF. The chain joins TRBV6-2 or TRBV6-3 to TRBJ1-3; D unresolved. Germline V gene lookup returns CDR1 MNHEY and CDR2 SVGEGT. V gave up 5 bases and J gave up 1 base, with 9 bases separating them. The CDR3 is 14 residues long.

The chain uses TRBV14 and TRBJ1-6; D is undetermined. Germline CDR1 is SGHDN and CDR2 is FVKESK. This CDR3 contains 13 residues. V gave up 9 bases and J gave up 9 bases, with 15 bases separating them. DNA for the CDR3: TGTGCCAGTGCCCTTGGTCCAGCTTCACCCCTCCACTTT. Translating it yields CASALGPASPLHF.

This chain joins TRBV27 and TRBJ2-1; D is uncertain. Between the trimmed V and J ends, which lost 4 bases and 7 bases, there was a span of 11 bases. Germline-derived CDR1 and CDR2 are MNHEY and SMNVEV (reference sequence). The CDR3 is 13 residues long. The CDR3 loop reads CASSWGHRNEQFF. The CDR3 DNA follows: TGTGCCAGCAGTTGGGGTCACCGTAATGAGCAGTTCTTC.

The chain links TRBV29-1 to TRBJ2-1, with D unclear. The CDR3 loop spans 14 amino acids. Trimming pared 0 bases from V and 0 bases from J, leaving 6 bases between. The germline V gene encodes CDR1 SQVTM and CDR2 ANQGSEA. As DNA, the CDR3 is TGCAGCGTTGAAGATGGTAGCTCCTACAATGAGCAGTTCTTC. The encoded protein is CSVEDGSSYNEQFF.

V gene TRBV6-5 combines with J gene TRBJ1-2; TRBD1 is a possible D gene (5 bases). Trimming took 6 bases from V and 3 from J, leaving 17 bases between them. CDR1 MNHEY and CDR2 SVGAGI come from the germline V gene. The CDR3 has 15 amino acids. The CDR3 bases are TGTGCCAGCAGCTACGAGGGGAATCCTCACTATGGCTACACCTTC. Translation gives CASSYEGNPHYGYTF.

This chain links TRBV11-3 with TRBJ1-1; 7 positions agree with TRBD1. V shed 5 bases and J 11 bases; nucleotides not matched to a gene: 11. This CDR3 comprises 13 residues. From germline, CDR1 is SGHNT and CDR2 YENEEA. The CDR3 nucleotides read TGTGCCAGCAGCCCGACCGGGACAGATGTTGCTTTCTTT. It specifies CASSPTGTDVAFF.

The V call is TRBV4-1, the J call TRBJ2-2, with unresolved D. CDR3 length: 15 residues. CDR1 MGHRA and CDR2 YSYEKL come from the germline V gene. Trimming cost V 2 bases and J 0 bases, with 7 bases left between them. The CDR3 DNA reads TGCGCCAGCAGCCAATTGGTCACGAACACCGGGGAGCTGTTTTTT. It is translated as CASSQLVTNTGELFF.

V usage is TRBV13 and J usage is TRBJ2-7, with no clear D. Between the trimmed V and J ends, which lost 5 bases and 0 bases, there was a span of 14 bases. Germline assignment: CDR1 PRHDT and CDR2 FYEKMQ (reference sequence). This CDR3 is 15 amino acids long. CDR3 protein: CASSATYRGSYEQYF. CDR3 bases: TGTGCCAGCAGCGCAACCTACAGAGGCTCCTACGAGCAGTACTTC.

The chain couples TRBV7-9 to TRBJ1-2; 9 positions match TRBD1. V was clipped by 3 bases and J by 6 bases; unmatched bases: 2. CDR1 is SEHNR, CDR2 FQNEAQ, per germline (reference sequence). The CDR3 sequence is 13 residues long. CDR3 in amino acids: CASSFGTGNGYTF. The CDR3 DNA reads TGTGCCAGCAGCTTCGGGACAGGGAATGGCTACACCTTC.

The V gene is TRBV25-1, the J gene TRBJ1-2; D remains unclear. V gave up 1 base and J gave up 8 bases, with 17 bases separating them. Germline CDR1 and CDR2: MGHDK and SYGVNS. This CDR3 is built from 15 residues. Here the CDR3 reads CASSEWAGPGYGYTF. The DNA for the CDR3 is TGTGCCAGCAGTGAATGGGCAGGACCGGGGTACGGCTACACCTTC.

J is TRBJ1-2 and V is TRBV5-5; tentatively, D is TRBD1 (5 bases). Trimming removed 1 base from V and 4 bases from J, with 11 bases in between. The germline gives CDR1 SGHKS, CDR2 YYEKEE (reference sequence). The CDR3 runs to 14 residues. This CDR3 is CASSLLGETYGYTF. CDR3 bases: TGTGCCAGCAGCTTGCTGGGGGAGACCTATGGCTACACCTTC. Together with reference TRBV5-5 and TRBJ1-2, the CDR3 gives the full variable domain: DAGVTQSPTHLIKTRGQQVTLRCSPISGHKSVSWYQQVLGQGPQFIFQYYEKEERGRGNFPDRFSARQFPNYSSELNVNALLLGDSALYLCASSLLGETYGYTFGSGTRLTVV.

CDR3: CAISELGGVDQPQHF. CDR3 in DNA: TGTGCCATCAGTGAGCTCGGGGGGGTGGATCAGCCCCAGCATTTT. This sequence joins TRBV10-3 and TRBJ1-5, with a weak D call TRBD1 (5 bases). This CDR3 comprises 15 residues. Germline V gene sequence: CDR1 ENHRY, CDR2 SYGVKD. V lost 2 bases, J lost 5 bases, and 13 bases lay in between.

The chain links TRBV11-3 to TRBJ2-2; possible D gene TRBD1, 5 bases. V was cut by 6 bases and J by 6 bases, with 11 bases left in between. Germline loops: CDR1 SGHNT, CDR2 YENEEA. The CDR3 extends over 13 amino acids. Here the CDR3 reads CASSRKGAGELFF. As DNA, the CDR3 is TGTGCCAGCAGTCGCAAAGGGGCCGGGGAGCTGTTTTTT.

Details on this clone: Other DNA sequences in the sample encode the same CDR3. The rearrangement links TRBV3-1 (or the pseudogene TRBV3-2) to TRBJ1-6; perhaps TRBD1 as D (5 bases). Germline lookup yields CDR1 LGHDT and CDR2 YNNKEL (reference sequence). This CDR3 spans 15 amino acids. The V end lost 1 base, the J end lost 7 bases, and 11 bases lay between the germline ends. CDR3 protein: CASSQGLGANSPLHF. The CDR3 coding sequence is TGTGCCAGCAGCCAAGGGTTAGGGGCGAATTCACCCCTCCACTTT.

This sequence joins TRBV7-9 and TRBJ2-2, with D unclear. Germline CDR1 reads SEHNR; CDR2 reads FQNEAQ (reference sequence). The CDR3 runs 15 residues. Deletions cut 6 bases from V and 4 bases from J, with 15 bases between. The CDR3 nucleotides are TGTGCCAGCAGTATTTACCTAGGGTCCACCGGGGAGCTGTTTTTT. It translates to CASSIYLGSTGELFF.

The chain links TRBV19 to TRBJ1-6, with TRBD1 matching 7 bases. CDR1 is LNHDA and CDR2 is SQIVND in the germline V gene (reference sequence). The J segment lost 3 bases and the V segment lost 7 bases, leaving 3 bases of the junction unmatched. The CDR3 sequence is 14 residues long. This chain's CDR3 is CASTGGYYNSPLHF. In DNA, the CDR3 is TGTGCCAGTACAGGGGGATACTATAATTCACCCCTCCACTTT.

V is TRBV19 and J is TRBJ1-3, with D unclear. The germline gives CDR1 LNHDA, CDR2 SQIVND (reference sequence). This CDR3 comprises 13 residues. V lost 5 bases, J lost 0 bases, and 5 bases lay in between. The CDR3 nucleotides read TGTGCCAGTAGTCTTACCTCTGGAAACACCATATATTTT. Its protein product is CASSLTSGNTIYF.